What follows are 15 T cell receptor beta chains derived from one specimen sequenced in a study of blood T cell repertoires in COVID-19. Assay: immunoSEQ multiplex PCR; the TCRdb copy retains only in-frame clones and omits some. The table shows under 30,000 clones, with 80% to 90% occurring only once. Sequencing input: peripheral blood. Receptors were obtained from a human donor in a cohort sampled during active COVID-19.

The genes are TRBV27 and TRBJ1-6, with a tentative D call TRBD1 (5 bases). Germline CDR1 and CDR2: MNHEY and SMNVEV (reference sequence). The germline V and J ends were trimmed by 1 base and 5 bases, with 15 bases remaining between them. The CDR3 consists of 17 residues. The CDR3 DNA reads as TGTGCCAGCAGTTTATGGGCAGGGAAGGGCAATAATTCACCCCTCCACTTT. Amino acids: CASSLWAGKGNNSPLHF.

V is TRBV19 and J is TRBJ1-6, with D hard to call. From germline, CDR1 is LNHDA and CDR2 SQIVND (reference sequence). CDR3 length: 16 residues. V lost 4 bases and J lost 4, with 14 bases in between. The DNA of the CDR3 is TGTGCCAGTAGTACACTCGGAAACAGTTATAATTCACCCCTCCACTTT. It encodes CASSTLGNSYNSPLHF.

The J gene is TRBJ2-2, the V gene TRBV24-1; 7 positions match TRBD2. The CDR3 spans 16 residues. Germline loops: CDR1 KGHDR, CDR2 SFDVKD. V trimming: 9 bases; J trimming: 2 bases; junction bases outside the gene matches: 11. The DNA for the CDR3 is TGTGCCACCTCCCAACCAGCGGGGTTAAACACCGGGGAGCTGTTTTTT. Translated, it gives CATSQPAGLNTGELFF.

This clone was counted once. This chain joins TRBV9 and TRBJ1-5; 11 bases are a match to TRBD1. The J segment lost 6 bases and the V segment lost 3 bases, leaving 2 bases of the junction unmatched. Germline CDR1 SGDLS, CDR2 YYNGEE. This CDR3 spans 14 amino acids. CDR3 DNA sequence: TGTGCCAGCAGCGCCGGACAGGGGGCTCAGCCCCAGCATTTT. It encodes CASSAGQGAQPQHF.

This sequence joins TRBV6-5 and TRBJ1-4, with 7 positions matching TRBD1. V shed 2 bases and J 4 bases; nucleotides not matched to a gene: 4. Germline V lookup: CDR1 MNHEY, CDR2 SVGAGI. CDR3 size: 15 residues. The CDR3 region is CASSYGSGGNEKLFF. The CDR3 DNA reads TGTGCCAGCAGTTACGGGTCAGGGGGTAATGAAAAACTGTTTTTT.

The V call is TRBV14, the J call TRBJ2-3; 8 bases align to TRBD2. The CDR3 length is 16 residues. Trimming at V came to 2 bases and at J to 0 bases, leaving 4 bases not matched to a gene. Germline CDR1 reads SGHDN; CDR2 reads FVKESK. Here the CDR3 reads CASSQRRGASTDTQYF. In nucleotides, the CDR3 is TGTGCCAGCAGCCAACGGCGGGGGGCTAGCACAGATACGCAGTATTTT.

The chain joins TRBV6-1 to TRBJ2-3; D gene ambiguous. This CDR3 is built from 17 residues. Trimming left V 0 bases short and J 6 bases short, with 19 bases between. Germline loops: CDR1 MNHNS, CDR2 SASEGT. The CDR3, as DNA: TGTGCCAGCAGTGAAGCCGCCTTTGTTTCCGGTAGTGATACGCAGTATTTT. This encodes CASSEAAFVSGSDTQYF.

V is TRBV5-5 and J is TRBJ2-7; D possibly corresponds to TRBD1 (6 bases). This CDR3 contains 12 residues. Germline loops: CDR1 SGHKS, CDR2 YYEKEE (reference sequence). Trimming shortened V by 4 bases and J by 6 bases, and 11 bases separated the two germline ends. The CDR3, as DNA: TGTGCCAGCAGCCGTAGGGGGTTCGAGCAGTACTTC. Translated: CASSRRGFEQYF.

V usage is TRBV5-1 and J usage is TRBJ1-5; D may be TRBD1 (6 bases). Trimming removed 0 bases at V and 7 bases at J, with 14 bases between. Per the germline V gene, CDR1 is SGHRS and CDR2 is YFSETQ. The CDR3 length is 15 residues. In DNA, the CDR3 is TGCGCCAGCAGCTTGGGCCCAGGGGACGGACAGCCCCAGCATTTT. The encoded protein is CASSLGPGDGQPQHF.

This clone was detected a few times. This chain uses TRBV29-1 with TRBJ1-3; 7 nucleotides match TRBD1. V shed 6 bases, J shed 0 bases, and the junction held 5 bases outside the gene matches. This CDR3 has 14 residues. Germline V gives CDR1 SQVTM, CDR2 ANQGSEA. The CDR3 is CSVGTALSGNTIYF. In nucleotides, the CDR3 is TGCAGCGTGGGGACAGCACTCTCTGGAAACACCATATATTTT.

This chain links TRBV5-1 with TRBJ2-3; 9 nucleotides match TRBD2. With 4 bases clipped from V and 0 bases from J, the junction kept 6 bases outside the gene matches. CDR1 and CDR2 (germline): SGHRS, YFSETQ. This CDR3 has 16 amino acids. CDR3 sequence: CASSAGLAPSTDTQYF. The CDR3 DNA reads as TGCGCCAGCAGCGCCGGACTAGCGCCTAGCACAGATACGCAGTATTTT. The full variable domain, rest sourced from reference TRBV5-1 and TRBJ2-3, is KAGVTQTPRYLIKTRGQQVTLSCSPISGHRSVSWYQQTPGQGLQFLFEYFSETQRNKGNFPGRFSGRQFSNSRSEMNVSTLELGDSALYLCASSAGLAPSTDTQYFGPGTRLTVL.

This chain joins TRBV28 and TRBJ1-5; TRBD1 matches 7 bases. The CDR3 is 15 residues long. V lost 10 bases and J lost 1; bases outside the gene matches: 10. CDR1 and CDR2 (germline): MDHEN, SYDVKM. The CDR3 loop reads CATRGGSMSNQPQHF. For the CDR3, the DNA is TGTGCCACCAGGGGGGGGAGTATGAGCAATCAGCCCCAGCATTTT.

For this clone: Other nucleotide sequences from this sample produce the same CDR3. The rearrangement uses TRBV7-8 and TRBJ1-6; tentatively, D is TRBD1 (6 bases). Trimming cost V 1 base and J 14 bases, with 27 bases left between them. The CDR3 totals 18 residues. Germline CDR1 SGHVS, CDR2 FQNEAQ. CDR3 sequence (DNA): TGTGCCAGCAGCTTAGGGCAGGGGCCCTCTGCCACCCCCTTGGCCCTCCACTTT. This encodes CASSLGQGPSATPLALHF. The full variable domain, completed using reference TRBV7-8 and TRBJ1-6, is GAGVSQSPRYKVAKRGQDVALRCDPISGHVSLFWYQQALGQGPEFLTYFQNEAQLDKSGLPSDRFFAERPEGSVSTLKIQRTQQEDSAVYLCASSLGQGPSATPLALHFGNGTRLTVT.

This chain uses TRBV19 with TRBJ2-2; 8 bases align to TRBD2. Per the germline V gene, CDR1 is LNHDA and CDR2 is SQIVND (reference sequence). The J segment lost 7 bases and the V segment lost 3 bases, leaving 7 bases of the junction unmatched. The CDR3 is made up of 15 amino acids. This chain's CDR3 is CASSIAGGGGGELFF. CDR3 DNA: TGTGCCAGTAGTATTGCGGGGGGCGGAGGCGGGGAGCTGTTTTTT.

V usage is TRBV5-8 and J usage is TRBJ2-3; TRBD2 matches at 8 bases. From germline, CDR1 is SGHTS and CDR2 YDEGEE. The CDR3 has 17 residues. Germline trimming cut 3 bases from V and 2 bases from J; bases unmatched to any gene: 11. Written as DNA, the CDR3 is TGTGCCAGCAGCTCCCGGCGAGCGGGGGCGACCACAGATACGCAGTATTTT. The encoded protein is CASSSRRAGATTDTQYF.